These T cell receptor beta chains were read from a single sample in a study of T-cell memory formation after mild COVID-19. TCRdb called the 5' RACE reads again in MiXCR, with one record for every CDR3 protein. The sample yields approximately 210,000 distinct CDR3 sequences, about 10% seen once. The sequencing sample was made of PBMCs or a T cell subset sorted from them (not recorded which). The receptor set was obtained from a man aged 18 to 30 who had mild COVID-19 (a few samples of this study predate the infection). Cell type and time point are not known. Each CDR3 is given with its conserved first and last residue. Fields, in order: clone size, V gene, J gene, D gene, CDR3 DNA, CDR3 protein. A D gene is named only where the DNA matches it firmly. Clone size is shown for a subset of rows, as once, few, many or a class of expanded clone.

few	TRBV27	TRBJ1-4	TRBD1	TGTGCCAGCAGTCGACAGGGGTGGGAAAAACTGTTTTTT	CASSRQGWEKLFF
NA	TRBV20-1	TRBJ2-5	NA	TGCAGTGCTGCGCATAGCCCTGGGTACCAAGAGACCCAGTACTTC	CSAAHSPGYQETQYF
NA	TRBV6-5	TRBJ2-1	TRBD2	TGTGCCAGCAGCCGCACTACTAGCGGGGGAAACAATGAGCAGTTCTTC	CASSRTTSGGNNEQFF
NA	TRBV6-5	TRBJ1-2	TRBD1	TGTGCCAGCAGTTACTCGACAGGGCTGGGCTATGGCTACACCTTC	CASSYSTGLGYGYTF
many	TRBV7-6	TRBJ2-5	NA	TGTGCCAGCAGCTTAGAGTTCCAAGAGACCCAGTACTTC	CASSLEFQETQYF
NA	TRBV7-2	TRBJ2-3	NA	TGTGCCAGCAGCTTACAGGGAACCCATCCCGCAGATACGCAGTATTTT	CASSLQGTHPADTQYF
few	TRBV5-1	TRBJ2-5	NA	TGCGCCAGCAGCTTGGCCAGGAACCAAGAGACCCAGTACTTC	CASSLARNQETQYF
few	TRBV24-1	TRBJ2-5	NA	TGTGCCACCAGTGATCCCAACCAAGAGACCCAGTACTTC	CATSDPNQETQYF
NA	TRBV6-6	TRBJ1-1	NA	TGTGCCACCATAGGGACGGGGAGCACTGAAGCTTTCTTT	CATIGTGSTEAFF
NA	TRBV7-9	TRBJ2-7	NA	TGTGCCAGCAGCTTATACTCCTACGAGCAGTACTTC	CASSLYSYEQYF
once	TRBV12-3/TRBV12-4	TRBJ2-2	TRBD1	TGTGCCAGCAGTCCGGGACAGGGTGGAGGGGAGCTGTTTTTT	CASSPGQGGGELFF
few	TRBV12-3/TRBV12-4	TRBJ2-7	TRBD1	TGTGCCAGCAGCCTGGGACAGGACCCTACCTACGAGCAGTACTTC	CASSLGQDPTYEQYF
NA	TRBV7-2	TRBJ2-2	NA	TGTGCCAGCAGCTTACAGGGTATCGGGGAGCTGTTTTTT	CASSLQGIGELFF
NA	TRBV28	TRBJ2-1	NA	TGTGCCAGCGCGGGTTGGGGCCGCAATGAGCAGTTCTTC	CASAGWGRNEQFF
many	TRBV7-2	TRBJ1-6	TRBD1	TGTGCCAGCAGCCTGGGACAGAATAATTCACCCCTCCACTTT	CASSLGQNNSPLHF
NA	TRBV19	TRBJ1-1	NA	TGTGCCAGTAGCCGCCTGGGGGTGAACACTGAAGCTTTCTTT	CASSRLGVNTEAFF
NA	TRBV4-2	TRBJ2-5	TRBD2	TGTGCCAGCAGCCAACCAGCGCTAGCGGGGGGGCCCGGGCAAGAGACCCAGTACTTC	CASSQPALAGGPGQETQYF
NA	TRBV7-9	TRBJ2-1	NA	TGTGCCAGCAGCGACAACTCCTACAATGAGCAGTTCTTC	CASSDNSYNEQFF
NA	TRBV4-3	TRBJ2-3	NA	TGCGCCAGCAGCCAAGAACCGTTCACAGATACGCAGTATTTT	CASSQEPFTDTQYF
NA	TRBV12-3/TRBV12-4	TRBJ1-4	NA	TGTGCCAGCAAAGAAGGGGGGAGTATAACTAATGAAAAACTGTTTTTT	CASKEGGSITNEKLFF
NA	TRBV6-6	TRBJ2-1	NA	TGTGCCAGCAGTTACATCCGCGGGGAAAGCTCCTACAATGAGCAGTTCTTC	CASSYIRGESSYNEQFF
NA	TRBV6-5	TRBJ2-1	TRBD2	TGTGCTACGGGGGGGGCTAGCGACAATGAGCAGTTCTTC	CATGGASDNEQFF
many	TRBV14	TRBJ2-7	NA	TGTGCCAGCAGCCAAGTTGCGGCCTACGAGCAGTACTTC	CASSQVAAYEQYF
NA	TRBV29-1	TRBJ1-2	NA	TGCAGCGTTGAAGACAACTATGGCTACACCTTC	CSVEDNYGYTF
NA	TRBV15	TRBJ2-1	TRBD2	TGTGCCACCAGCAGAGTTCGGGAGGGGTCCTACAATGAGCAGTTCTTC	CATSRVREGSYNEQFF
many	TRBV7-2	TRBJ2-5	TRBD2	TGTGCCAGCAGCTTACTAGCGGGGGGGTCGGAGACCCAGTACTTC	CASSLLAGGSETQYF
NA	TRBV5-1	TRBJ2-2	TRBD1	TGCGCCAGCAGCCCCCAGGGGGCCACCGGGGAGCTGTTTTTT	CASSPQGATGELFF
few	TRBV7-9	TRBJ1-2	NA	TGTGCCAGCAGCTTATTCGGGGACACCTATGGCTACACCTTC	CASSLFGDTYGYTF
NA	TRBV7-2	TRBJ1-4	TRBD1	TGTGCCAGCAGCTTCCAGGGGGGCGGTAATGAAAAACTGTTTTTT	CASSFQGGGNEKLFF
NA	TRBV5-1	TRBJ2-7	TRBD2	TGCGCCAGCAGCTTAGAGCGGGGGCCCTCCTACGAGCAGTACTTC	CASSLERGPSYEQYF
NA	TRBV5-1	TRBJ1-6	NA	TGCGCCAGCAGCTTGGAGGACGCAGGCGCGTCACCCCTCCACTTT	CASSLEDAGASPLHF
NA	TRBV7-9	TRBJ2-1	NA	TGTGCCAGCAGCTTCACGGGACAAAGTCTGTTCTTC	CASSFTGQSLFF
many	TRBV7-2	TRBJ2-6	NA	TGTGCCAGCAGCTTAGTAGGAGGCTATGGGGCCAACGTCCTGACTTTC	CASSLVGGYGANVLTF
NA	TRBV20-1	TRBJ1-1	NA	TGCAGTGCCCGTGACCACAACACTGAAGCTTTCTTT	CSARDHNTEAFF
many	TRBV3-1	TRBJ1-2	NA	TGTGCCAGCAGCTACACGGCGTTTGAGGGCTACACCTTC	CASSYTAFEGYTF
NA	TRBV7-9	TRBJ2-5	NA	TGTGCCAGCAGCCCGGCGCAGGCCGCACAAGAGACCCAGTACTTC	CASSPAQAAQETQYF
NA	TRBV5-1	TRBJ1-1	NA	TGCGCCAGCAGCTTATCCGGTGCGATGGGGACTGAAGCTTTCTTT	CASSLSGAMGTEAFF
many	TRBV29-1	TRBJ2-3	NA	TGCAGCGTTCGGAAAGGCGGGGGCACAGATACGCAGTATTTT	CSVRKGGGTDTQYF
NA	TRBV4-2	TRBJ1-5	NA	TGTGCCAGCAGCCAACGGGGGAAGGTAGATCAGCCCCAGCATTTT	CASSQRGKVDQPQHF
NA	TRBV15	TRBJ2-3	TRBD2	TGTGCCACCAGCAGAGCCCTACCGGGCGGGGGGACAACAGATACGCAGTATTTT	CATSRALPGGGTTDTQYF
many	TRBV18	TRBJ2-1	NA	TGTGCCAGCTCACCACCCAGCCATGAGCAGTTCTTC	CASSPPSHEQFF
NA	TRBV5-1	TRBJ2-2	NA	TGCGCCAGCAGCTTGGACCTCCGGAACACCGGGGAGCTGTTTTTT	CASSLDLRNTGELFF
NA	TRBV7-9	TRBJ2-5	TRBD2	TGTGCCAGCAGCCAGGGACTAGCGGGCCTCCAAGAGACCCAGTACTTC	CASSQGLAGLQETQYF
NA	TRBV5-1	TRBJ1-1	NA	TGCGCCAGCAGCTCAGGGTCCATGGCTGAAGCTTTCTTT	CASSSGSMAEAFF
many	TRBV21-1	TRBJ2-7	NA	TGTGCCAGCAGCAACGGGCGTTCCTACGAGCAGTACTTC	CASSNGRSYEQYF
NA	TRBV4-1	TRBJ2-2	NA	TGCGCCAGCAGCGAAAGGTCCGGAGGGGGCGAAAACACCGGGGAGCTGTTTTTT	CASSERSGGGENTGELFF
NA	TRBV30	TRBJ1-5	NA	TGTGCCTGGGGACAGTCAGAGCAGCCCCAGCATTTT	CAWGQSEQPQHF